This T cell receptor (beta chain) was found in a study of low-dose radiotherapy and immunotherapy resistance in tumors. The wider study: Every six weeks patients received intravenous ipilimumab 1 mg/kg, and every two weeks they received intravenous nivolumab 240 mg.

CDR1 is MDHEN and CDR2 is SYDVKM in the germline V gene. The CDR3 consists of 15 residues. V gave up 3 bases and J gave up 14 bases, with 23 bases separating them. This clonotype rates as medium-sized. Documented time point: before trial treatment. First-strand cDNA used TRAV- and TRBV-specific primers, covering alpha and beta chains. The authors amplified TCRs for about 18 PCR cycles with a constant-region primer and a V-primer adapter. MiXCR, run by TCRdb on the reads, gives a single entry per CDR3 protein. The profile covers 75,000 to 95,000 distinct CDR3 sequences, with 15% to 20% appearing a single time and about 5.5% taken by the ten largest.

V usage is TRBV28 and J usage is TRBJ2-1; D is ambiguous. The source material was PBMCs, sampled before treatment. The sequence was collected from a male donor with prostate cancer. CDR3 nucleotides: TGTGCCAGCAGTTTCTTTGTGCGTGGACGCCCGTGGAAGTTCTTC. Protein product: CASSFFVRGRPWKFF.